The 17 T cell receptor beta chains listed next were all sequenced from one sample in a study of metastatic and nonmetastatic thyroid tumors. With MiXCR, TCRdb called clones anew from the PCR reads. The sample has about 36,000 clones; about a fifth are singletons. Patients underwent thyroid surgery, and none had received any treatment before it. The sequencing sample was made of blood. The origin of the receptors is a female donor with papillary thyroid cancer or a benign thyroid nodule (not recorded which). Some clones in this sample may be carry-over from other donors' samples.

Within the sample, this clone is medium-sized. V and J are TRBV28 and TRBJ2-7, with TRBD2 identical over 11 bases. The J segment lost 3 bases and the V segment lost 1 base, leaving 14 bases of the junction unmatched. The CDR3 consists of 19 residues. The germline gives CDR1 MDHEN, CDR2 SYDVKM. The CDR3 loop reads CASSLFLLAGGPLLYEQYF. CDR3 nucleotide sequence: TGTGCCAGCAGTTTATTTTTGCTAGCGGGAGGCCCTCTCCTCTACGAGCAGTACTTC.

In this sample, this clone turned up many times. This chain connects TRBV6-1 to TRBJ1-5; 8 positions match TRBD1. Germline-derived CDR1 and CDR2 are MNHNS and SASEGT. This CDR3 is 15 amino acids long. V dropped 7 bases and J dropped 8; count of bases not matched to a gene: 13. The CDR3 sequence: CASTKDRVIFEPQHF. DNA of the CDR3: TGTGCCAGCACTAAGGACAGGGTTATCTTCGAGCCCCAGCATTTT.

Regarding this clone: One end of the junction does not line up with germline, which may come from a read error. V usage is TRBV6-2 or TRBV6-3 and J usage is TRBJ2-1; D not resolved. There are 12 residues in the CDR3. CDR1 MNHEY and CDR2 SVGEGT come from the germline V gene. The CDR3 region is CASSYPIREHFF. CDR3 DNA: TGTGCCAGCAGTTACCCTATTCGTGAGCATTTCTTC.

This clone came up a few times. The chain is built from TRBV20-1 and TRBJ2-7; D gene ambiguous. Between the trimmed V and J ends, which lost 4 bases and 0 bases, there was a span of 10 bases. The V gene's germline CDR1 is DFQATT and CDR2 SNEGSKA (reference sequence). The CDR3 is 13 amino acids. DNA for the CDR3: TGCAGTGCTACCCGACTGTACTCCTACGAGCAGTACTTC. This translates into CSATRLYSYEQYF.

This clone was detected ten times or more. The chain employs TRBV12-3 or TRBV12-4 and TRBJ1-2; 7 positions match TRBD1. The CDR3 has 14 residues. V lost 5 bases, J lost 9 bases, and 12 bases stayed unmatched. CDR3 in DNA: TGTGCCAGCAGTCCCTTTCGACAGGGCCAGAGCTACACCTTC. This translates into CASSPFRQGQSYTF.

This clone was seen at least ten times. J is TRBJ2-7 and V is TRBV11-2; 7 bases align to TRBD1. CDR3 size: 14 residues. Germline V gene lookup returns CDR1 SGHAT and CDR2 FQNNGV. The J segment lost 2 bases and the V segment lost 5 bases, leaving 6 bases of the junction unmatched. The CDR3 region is CASSRGTATYEQYF. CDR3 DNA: TGTGCCAGCAGCCGAGGGACAGCCACCTACGAGCAGTACTTC.

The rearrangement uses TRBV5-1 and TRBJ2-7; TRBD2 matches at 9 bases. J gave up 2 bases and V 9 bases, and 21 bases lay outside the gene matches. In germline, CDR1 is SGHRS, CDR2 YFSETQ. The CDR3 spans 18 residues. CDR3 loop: CANILAKPSGTFAYEQYF. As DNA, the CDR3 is TGCGCCAACATCTTGGCCAAGCCTAGCGGGACCTTTGCCTACGAGCAGTACTTC.

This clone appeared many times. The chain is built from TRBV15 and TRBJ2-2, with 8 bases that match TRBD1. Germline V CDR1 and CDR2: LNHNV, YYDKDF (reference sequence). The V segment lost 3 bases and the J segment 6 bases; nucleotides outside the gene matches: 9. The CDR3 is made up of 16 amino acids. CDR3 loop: CATSRATGVVAGELFF. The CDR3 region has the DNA TGTGCCACCAGCAGGGCGACAGGGGTCGTGGCCGGGGAGCTGTTTTTT.

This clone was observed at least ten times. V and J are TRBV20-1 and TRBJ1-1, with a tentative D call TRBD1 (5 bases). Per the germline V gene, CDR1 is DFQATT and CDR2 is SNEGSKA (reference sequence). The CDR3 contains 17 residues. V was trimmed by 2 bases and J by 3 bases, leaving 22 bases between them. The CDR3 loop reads CSARRIPGPRGDTEAFF. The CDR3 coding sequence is TGCAGTGCTAGACGAATTCCGGGACCGAGAGGCGACACTGAAGCTTTCTTT.

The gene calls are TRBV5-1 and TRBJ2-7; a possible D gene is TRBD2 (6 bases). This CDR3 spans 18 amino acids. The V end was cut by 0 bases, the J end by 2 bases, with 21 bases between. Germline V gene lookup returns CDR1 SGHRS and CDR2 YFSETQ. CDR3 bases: TGCGCCAGCAGCTTGGGCCCGGGGCGGATGGAGGGCACCTACGAGCAGTACTTC. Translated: CASSLGPGRMEGTYEQYF. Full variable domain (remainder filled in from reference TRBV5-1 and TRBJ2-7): KAGVTQTPRYLIKTRGQQVTLSCSPISGHRSVSWYQQTPGQGLQFLFEYFSETQRNKGNFPGRFSGRQFSNSRSEMNVSTLELGDSALYLCASSLGPGRMEGTYEQYFGPGTRLTVT.

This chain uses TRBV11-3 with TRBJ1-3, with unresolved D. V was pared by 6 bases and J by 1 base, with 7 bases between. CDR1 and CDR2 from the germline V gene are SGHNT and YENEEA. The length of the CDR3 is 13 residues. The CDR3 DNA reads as TGTGCCAGCAGAAGGGATTCTGGAAACACCATATATTTT. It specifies CASRRDSGNTIYF.

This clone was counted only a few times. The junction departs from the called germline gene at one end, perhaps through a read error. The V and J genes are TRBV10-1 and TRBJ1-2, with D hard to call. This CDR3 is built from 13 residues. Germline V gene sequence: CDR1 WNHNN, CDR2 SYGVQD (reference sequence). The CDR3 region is CASSEHRFYGYAF. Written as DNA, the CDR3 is TGCGCCAGCAGTGAGCACAGATTCTATGGCTACGCCTTC.

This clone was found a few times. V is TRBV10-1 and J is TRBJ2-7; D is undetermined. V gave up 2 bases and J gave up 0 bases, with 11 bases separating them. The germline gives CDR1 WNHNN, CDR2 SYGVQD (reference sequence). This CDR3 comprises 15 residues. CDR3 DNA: TGCGCCAGCAGTGAGGGTAAAGGAATCTCCTACGAGCAGTACTTC. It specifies CASSEGKGISYEQYF.

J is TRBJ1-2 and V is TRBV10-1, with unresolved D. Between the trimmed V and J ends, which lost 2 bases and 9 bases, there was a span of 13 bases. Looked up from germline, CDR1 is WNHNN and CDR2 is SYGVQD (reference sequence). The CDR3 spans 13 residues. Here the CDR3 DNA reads TGCGCCAGCAGTGAGGACCCTATTGGTTGCTACACCTTC. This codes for CASSEDPIGCYTF.

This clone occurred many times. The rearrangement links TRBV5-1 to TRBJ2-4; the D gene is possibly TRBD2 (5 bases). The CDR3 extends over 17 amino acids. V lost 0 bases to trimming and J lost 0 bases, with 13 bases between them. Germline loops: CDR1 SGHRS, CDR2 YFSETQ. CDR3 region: CASSLGGLEGAKNIQYF. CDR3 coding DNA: TGCGCCAGCAGCTTGGGAGGACTGGAAGGAGCCAAAAACATTCAGTACTTC. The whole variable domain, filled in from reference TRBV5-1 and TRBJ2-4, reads KAGVTQTPRYLIKTRGQQVTLSCSPISGHRSVSWYQQTPGQGLQFLFEYFSETQRNKGNFPGRFSGRQFSNSRSEMNVSTLELGDSALYLCASSLGGLEGAKNIQYFGAGTRLSVL.

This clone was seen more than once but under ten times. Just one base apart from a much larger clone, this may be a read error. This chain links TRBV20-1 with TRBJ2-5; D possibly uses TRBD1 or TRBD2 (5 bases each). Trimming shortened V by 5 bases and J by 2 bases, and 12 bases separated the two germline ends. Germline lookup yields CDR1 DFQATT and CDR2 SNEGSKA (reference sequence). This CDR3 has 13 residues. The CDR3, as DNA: TGCAGTGCTGACCCGGGACGACAAGAGACCCAGTACTTC. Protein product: CSADPGRQETQYF.

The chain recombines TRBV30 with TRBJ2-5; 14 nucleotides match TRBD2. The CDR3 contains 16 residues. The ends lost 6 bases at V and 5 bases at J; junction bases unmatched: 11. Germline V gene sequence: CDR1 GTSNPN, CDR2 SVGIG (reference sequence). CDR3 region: CACTGGLAGDGETQYF. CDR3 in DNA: TGTGCCTGTACTGGGGGACTAGCGGGAGATGGTGAGACCCAGTACTTC.